The clone carrying this T cell receptor (beta chain) has a handful of counts. This sample is part of a study of T-cell reconstitution after alpha-beta-depleted transplantation in children. Germline V lookup: CDR1 SQVTM, CDR2 ANQGSEA. The V end lost 2 bases, the J end lost 0 bases, and 11 bases lay between the germline ends. This CDR3 region has 15 residues. Using unique molecular identifiers, the investigators prepared the TCRbeta library. TCRdb reprocessed the PCR reads with MiXCR, giving one entry per CDR3 protein. The data contain 500,000 to 600,000 distinct CDR3 sequences, about 31% of them singletons.

The J gene is TRBJ2-1, the V gene TRBV29-1; TRBD1 or TRBD2 may be the D gene (5 bases each). The source was PBMCs from the stem cell graft donor, collected from the stem cell graft. This clonotype was obtained from a human donor who donated a stem cell graft to a child with aplastic anemia. For the CDR3, the DNA is TGCAGCGTTGAACCGCGAGGGGACTCCTACAATGAGCAGTTCTTC. As protein: CSVEPRGDSYNEQFF.